What follows is one T cell receptor (beta chain) and its context. It has no known antigen specificity. No base quality information exists; no much larger clone differs at one position. Other DNA sequences from this sample encode an identical CDR3 as well. A single peripheral blood draw of approximately 100 mL on average was collected from each donor into heparinised tubes. Using a panel that included CD45RO, CCR7, CD25, CD127, CD95 and CD27, naive, central memory, regulatory and stem cell-like memory CD4+ T cells were sorted on a BD FACSAria II. A purity above 95% was achieved for all sorted populations. PBMCs were isolated immediately by Lymphoprep density gradient centrifugation and stained directly without culture. So that batch effects would be minimized, each experiment stained and sorted samples in pairs, pairing one healthy donor with one patient. The sample originates from a study of beta chain features in type 1 diabetes listed by TCRdb under 2018. About the full investigation: Patients and healthy donors did not differ in mean age, gender distribution, total cell number or subset yield. In the study, TCRB repertoires of sorted circulating CD4+ T cell subsets from recently diagnosed type 1 diabetes patients were compared with those of matched healthy donors. Regulatory and stem cell-like memory subsets were obtained from only 8 patients and roughly 8 healthy donors, while naive and central memory subsets were obtained from all 30 or so donors. A total of roughly 110 million sorted cells were examined across all samples, and the number of cells per subset was strongly correlated with RNA yield. What the study reported, not specific to this receptor: Naive, central memory and regulatory TCRB repertoires appeared more similar among patients than among healthy donors. Shorter templates might have been favored by PCR, but patient and control samples were amplified and corrected together, so both groups would have been affected equally by any skew. Patients with type 1 diabetes made fewer insertions and deleted more nucleotides at VDJ recombination sites, implying thymic rearrangement abnormalities. Sequencing cDNA rather than genomic DNA could over-represent highly expressing activated cells, although activation and CD3 levels did not differ between groups. Only small numbers of individuals were included in the HLA sub-analyses, which left unresolved whether HLA type had any influence on TCRB rearrangement. A moderate but significant shortening of TCRB CDR3 length was observed in type 1 diabetes patients in all four CD4+ subsets.

Via the germline V gene, CDR1 is SGHTA and CDR2 FQGNSA. From its cysteine to its phenylalanine, the CDR3 spans 13 amino acids. Of the read, only the CDR3 DNA is kept; its 39 bases are in frame from base 1. The germline ends are 13 bases apart after V is trimmed by 1 base and J by 10 bases. The entire amount of isolated RNA was reverse transcribed using the High Capacity cDNA Reverse Transcription Kit, so the sequenced TCRB transcripts were expressed ones. Deep immunoSEQ sequencing was applied to naive, central memory and regulatory T cell samples, giving an average of about 3.57 million total reads per sample. Sorted cells were lysed in RLT buffer and RNA was extracted with DNase-treated RNeasy Micro or Mini kits, depending on cell number. Each cell subset was processed on its own to prevent cross-contamination, while patient and healthy donor samples were processed together. Using the immunoSEQ multiplex PCR, TCRB sequences were amplified from cDNA into 87-bp fragments spanning the CDR3 region. The amplicons were sequenced using the Illumina HiSeq platform. The study's processing was this. Synthetic template baselines were used to correct PCR bias computationally, reads within Hamming distance 2 were collapsed together, and singletons that could not be merged were discarded. Reads were aligned against IMGT so that V, D and J genes, CDR3 length and insertions or deletions at six rearrangement sites could be assigned. Within each subset, clonotype counts were normalized to sorted cell number, and only after that were true diversity and Gini coefficients computed with the tcR R package. The overlap coefficient, calculated on TCRB nucleotide sequences, was used to measure repertoire sharing. As a proxy for the pre-selection repertoire, out-of-frame TCRB sequences from naive cells were analyzed. TCRdb holds this immuneACCESS table with in-frame rearrangements only. Some clones are missing; in checked studies, unresolved V genes explain under half, and the rest has no known cause. The V and J calls and clone size come from that table; D and trimming were worked out from the DNA. Counted in this sample were about half a million clones; about an eighth of them appeared once. The ten most abundant clones make up more than 0.045% of the sample.

The sequenced sample consisted of naive CD4+ T cells from blood. Reading the label with the study, this specimen's cell subset or site is: true naive CD4+ T cells. This clonotype originated in a woman in her late teens or twenties in good health. The chain is made from TRBV7-2 and TRBJ1-1; the D gene is perhaps TRBD1, from 6 matching bases. The DNA sequence reads TGTGCCAGCAGCTTAGATCTTGGCAGGGGAGCTTTCTTT. Its protein product is CASSLDLGRGAFF.